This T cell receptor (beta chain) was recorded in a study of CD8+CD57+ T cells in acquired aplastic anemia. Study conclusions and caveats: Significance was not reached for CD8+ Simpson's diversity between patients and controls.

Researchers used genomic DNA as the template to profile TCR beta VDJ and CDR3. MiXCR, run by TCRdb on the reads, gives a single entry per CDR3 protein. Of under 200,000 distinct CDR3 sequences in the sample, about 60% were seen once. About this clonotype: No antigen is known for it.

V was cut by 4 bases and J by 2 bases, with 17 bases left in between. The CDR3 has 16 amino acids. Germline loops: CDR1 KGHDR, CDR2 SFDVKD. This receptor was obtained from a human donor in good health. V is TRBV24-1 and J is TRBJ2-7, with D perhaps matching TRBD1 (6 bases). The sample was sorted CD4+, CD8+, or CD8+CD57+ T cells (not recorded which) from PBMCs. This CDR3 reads CATSDPRQEGTYEQYF. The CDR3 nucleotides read TGTGCCACCAGTGACCCCCGACAGGAAGGTACCTACGAGCAGTACTTC.